This T cell receptor beta chain was retrieved from a study of blood T cell repertoires in COVID-19. On the study more broadly: Collection of acute and convalescent COVID-19 samples took place in the United States, Italy and Spain. PBMCs, B-cell-depleted T cells, or T cells provided the cDNA or gDNA that made up the material.

V lost 6 bases and J 7 bases, leaving 12 bases between the germline ends. CDR1 and CDR2 from the germline V gene are MNHEY and SVGEGT. CDR3 size: 13 residues. Per the original data handling: Reference gene primer amplification yielded estimated nucleated cell counts. Assay: immunoSEQ multiplex PCR; the TCRdb copy retains only in-frame clones and omits some. V, J and clone size reflect that table, while D and trimming were determined from the DNA. The sample gives about 110,000 clones, roughly 75% of which show up once; roughly 4.7% is in the top ten. The chain joins TRBV6-2 or TRBV6-3 to TRBJ2-2; a weak D match, TRBD1 (7 bases). This clonotype originated in a human donor in a cohort sampled during active or convalescent COVID-19. The specimen sequenced was peripheral blood. CDR3 loop: CASSRGTVGELFF. The DNA of the CDR3 is TGTGCCAGCAGCCGCGGGACAGTCGGGGAGCTGTTTTTT.